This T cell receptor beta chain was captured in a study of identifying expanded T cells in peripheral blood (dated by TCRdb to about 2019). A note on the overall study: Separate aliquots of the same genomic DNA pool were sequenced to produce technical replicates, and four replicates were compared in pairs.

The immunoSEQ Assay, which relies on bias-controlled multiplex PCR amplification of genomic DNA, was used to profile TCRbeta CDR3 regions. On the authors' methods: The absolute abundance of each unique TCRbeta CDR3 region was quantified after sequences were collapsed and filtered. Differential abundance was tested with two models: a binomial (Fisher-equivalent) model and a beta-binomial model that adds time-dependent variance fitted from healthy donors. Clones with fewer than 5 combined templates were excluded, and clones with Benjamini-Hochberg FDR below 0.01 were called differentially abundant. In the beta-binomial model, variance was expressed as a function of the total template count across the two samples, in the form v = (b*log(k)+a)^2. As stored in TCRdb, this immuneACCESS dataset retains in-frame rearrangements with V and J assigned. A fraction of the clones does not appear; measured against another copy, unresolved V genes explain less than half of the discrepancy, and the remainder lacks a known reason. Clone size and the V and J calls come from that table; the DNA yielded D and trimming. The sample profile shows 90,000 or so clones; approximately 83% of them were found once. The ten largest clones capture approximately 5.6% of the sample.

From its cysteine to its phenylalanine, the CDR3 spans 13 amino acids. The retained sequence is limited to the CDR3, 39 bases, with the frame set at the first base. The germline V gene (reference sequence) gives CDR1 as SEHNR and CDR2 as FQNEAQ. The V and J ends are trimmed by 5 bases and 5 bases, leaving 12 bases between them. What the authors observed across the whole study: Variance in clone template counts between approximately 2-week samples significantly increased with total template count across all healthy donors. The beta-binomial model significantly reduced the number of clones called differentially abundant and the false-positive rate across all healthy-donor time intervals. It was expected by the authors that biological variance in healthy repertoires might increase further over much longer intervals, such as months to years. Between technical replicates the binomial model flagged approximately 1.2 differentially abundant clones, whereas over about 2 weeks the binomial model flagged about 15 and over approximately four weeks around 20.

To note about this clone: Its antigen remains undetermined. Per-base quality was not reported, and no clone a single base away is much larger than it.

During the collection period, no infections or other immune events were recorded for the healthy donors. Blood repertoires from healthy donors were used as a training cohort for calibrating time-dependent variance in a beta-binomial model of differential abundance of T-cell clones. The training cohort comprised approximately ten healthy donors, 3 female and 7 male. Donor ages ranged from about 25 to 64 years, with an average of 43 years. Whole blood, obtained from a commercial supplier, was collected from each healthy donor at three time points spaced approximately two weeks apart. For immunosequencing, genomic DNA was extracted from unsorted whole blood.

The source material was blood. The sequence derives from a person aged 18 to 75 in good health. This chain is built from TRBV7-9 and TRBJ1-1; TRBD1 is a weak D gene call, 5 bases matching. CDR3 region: CASSLRDYTEAFF. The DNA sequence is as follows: TGTGCCAGCAGCCTCCGGGACTATACTGAAGCTTTCTTT.